This TCR beta chain was captured by sequencing in a study of Ad26.COV2.S vaccination and SARS-CoV-2 variants. Specified treatment: over 15 received Ad26.COV2.S at low or high dose, single or two shots; roughly five received placebo; per-sample allocation not given. Following the first vaccine or placebo injection, samples were taken on day 63. Study-level findings and limits: Among vaccine recipients, spike-specific TCR breadth exceeded that of placebo recipients.

CDR3 length: 14 amino acids. CDR1 and CDR2 (germline): SGHNT, YYREEE (reference sequence). V shed 0 bases and J shed 6 bases, with 10 bases lying between them. This clone was seen a handful of times. No antigen is known for it. Libraries were prepared by immunoSEQ multiplex PCR; TCRdb keeps only in-frame clonotypes and omits some of them. The sample includes a few hundred thousand clones, around nine tenths of them seen just once. The specimen comprised peripheral blood, sampled in a trial of Ad26.COV2.S vaccine versus placebo. The V call is TRBV5-4, the J call TRBJ2-1; weak D call: TRBD1 (6 bases). The TCR was taken from a person aged 18-65 years who received the Ad26.COV2.S COVID-19 vaccine or a placebo. The CDR3 nucleotides read TGTGCCAGCAGCTTGGAACAGGGAAGCAATGAGCAGTTCTTC. It specifies CASSLEQGSNEQFF.